The 25 T cell receptor beta chains below all came from one sample that was sequenced in a study of CD8 T cells in ankylosing spondylitis. A single record per CDR3 protein comes from TCRdb applying MiXCR to the 5' RACE reads. The repertoire holds about 220,000 distinct CDR3 sequences, with roughly 24% as singletons. The specimen was blood, either unsorted or a sorted T cell fraction (not recorded which). These TCRs come from a male donor with ankylosing spondylitis or in good health (not recorded which).

The V call is TRBV7-2, the J call TRBJ2-1, with 15 positions matching TRBD2. Germline V lookup: CDR1 SGHTA, CDR2 FQGNSA. The CDR3 is made up of 15 amino acids. V gave up 3 bases and J gave up 9 bases; unmatched junction bases: 3. CDR3 nucleotide sequence: TGTGCCAGCAGCTTCGGACTAGCGGGAGGGGGTGAGCAGTTCTTC. It is translated as CASSFGLAGGGEQFF. The full variable domain, completed using reference TRBV7-2 and TRBJ2-1, is GAGVSQSPSNKVTEKGKDVELRCDPISGHTALYWYRQSLGQGLEFLIYFQGNSAPDKSGLPSDRFSAERTGGSVSTLTIQRTQQEDSAVYLCASSFGLAGGGEQFFGPGTRLTVL.

This clonotype was detected many times. This sequence joins TRBV5-1 and TRBJ2-1; D not certain. The CDR3 is 13 residues long. The V end lost 0 bases, the J end lost 7 bases, and 8 bases lay between the germline ends. Germline CDR1 reads SGHRS; CDR2 reads YFSETQ. CDR3 sequence: CASSLGPDNEQFF. In DNA form, the CDR3 reads TGCGCCAGCAGCTTGGGACCTGATAATGAGCAGTTCTTC.

The chain links TRBV2 to TRBJ2-7; a weak D match, TRBD2 (6 bases). Germline assignment: CDR1 SNHLY and CDR2 FYNNEI. The CDR3 totals 15 residues. V was shortened by 2 bases and J by 0 bases, with 11 bases between the two germline ends. The CDR3 region is CASSELKRVSYEQYF. DNA for the CDR3: TGTGCCAGCAGTGAATTAAAGCGGGTCTCCTACGAGCAGTACTTC.

This clonotype has at least ten counts. The chain combines TRBV20-1 with TRBJ2-2; 9 bases agree with TRBD2. V shed 0 bases and J 4 bases; nucleotides not matched to a gene: 6. This CDR3 region has 16 residues. Germline lookup yields CDR1 DFQATT and CDR2 SNEGSKA (reference sequence). CDR3 DNA: TGCAGTGCTAGAGATAGCGGGAGTCGTGTCACCGGGGAGCTGTTTTTT. It yields the protein CSARDSGSRVTGELFF.

In regard to this clonotype: A junction boundary mismatches the germline segment, possibly from a read error. This chain uses TRBV6-1 with TRBJ2-4, with 8 bases lining up with TRBD1. CDR1 is MNHNS, CDR2 SASEGT, per germline. This CDR3 contains 13 residues. The CDR3 DNA is TGTGCCAGCAGCGCCCCCGGGACAGGTCGTGTTGCCTTC. It codes for CASSAPGTGRVAF.

The CDR3 DNA reads TGTGCCAGCAGCTTCTCGGCCGGGACTATGACCGGGGAGCTGTTTTTT. Amino acids: CASSFSAGTMTGELFF. V gene TRBV5-5 combines with J gene TRBJ2-2; TRBD2 agrees at 7 bases. Germline assignment: CDR1 SGHKS and CDR2 YYEKEE (reference sequence). CDR3 length: 16 amino acids. V lost 2 bases and J lost 5; bases outside the gene matches: 9. The whole variable domain, remainder taken from reference TRBV5-5 and TRBJ2-2, is DAGVTQSPTHLIKTRGQQVTLRCSPISGHKSVSWYQQVLGQGPQFIFQYYEKEERGRGNFPDRFSARQFPNYSSELNVNALLLGDSALYLCASSFSAGTMTGELFFGEGSRLTVL.

This clonotype was recorded many times. The V gene is TRBV12-3 or TRBV12-4, the J gene TRBJ2-7; D possibly matches TRBD1 or TRBD2 (5 bases each). This CDR3 comprises 14 residues. V shed 1 base and J shed 6 bases, with 13 bases lying between them. CDR3 coding DNA: TGTGCCAGCAGTTTAGGACAGAGGGTCGGCGAGCAGTACTTC. Amino acids: CASSLGQRVGEQYF.

In its sample, this clonotype was seen many times. The chain is built from TRBV7-2 and TRBJ2-1; no definite D call. V dropped 7 bases and J dropped 12 bases, with 16 bases sitting between them. Germline-derived CDR1 and CDR2 are SGHTA and FQGNSA. This CDR3 comprises 12 residues. CDR3 residues: CASTAYGFGQFF. The CDR3, as DNA: TGTGCCAGCACCGCCTATGGTTTTGGGCAGTTCTTC. Looking up the rest from reference TRBV7-2 and TRBJ2-1 gives the full variable domain: GAGVSQSPSNKVTEKGKDVELRCDPISGHTALYWYRQSLGQGLEFLIYFQGNSAPDKSGLPSDRFSAERTGGSVSTLTIQRTQQEDSAVYLCASTAYGFGQFFGPGTRLTVL.

This clonotype was observed at least ten times. V and J are TRBV6-1 and TRBJ2-7; weak D call: TRBD1 (6 bases). Trimming shortened V by 3 bases and J by 0 bases, and 12 bases separated the two germline ends. Germline V lookup: CDR1 MNHNS, CDR2 SASEGT. CDR3 length equals 15 residues. The CDR3 loop reads CASSDTGTLSYEQYF. In nucleotides, the CDR3 is TGTGCCAGCAGTGACACCGGGACACTCTCCTACGAGCAGTACTTC.

Ten or more counts support this clonotype. V usage is TRBV12-3 or TRBV12-4 and J usage is TRBJ2-1; TRBD2 aligns across 13 bases. This CDR3 comprises 16 residues. Germline trimming cut 5 bases from V and 8 bases from J; bases unmatched to any gene: 9. This CDR3 is CASSLQTSGRNHEQFF. In DNA, the CDR3 is TGTGCCAGCAGTCTACAGACTAGCGGGAGGAACCATGAGCAGTTCTTC.

The chain uses TRBV20-1 and TRBJ2-1, with 9 bases fitting TRBD2. V was clipped by 0 bases and J by 0 bases; unmatched bases: 0. The length of the CDR3 is 15 residues. Germline CDR1 DFQATT, CDR2 SNEGSKA (reference sequence). The CDR3 spells CSAREREGSYNEQFF. The DNA of the CDR3 is TGCAGTGCTAGAGAGCGGGAGGGCTCCTACAATGAGCAGTTCTTC.

This clonotype was recorded a few times. V is TRBV12-3 or TRBV12-4 and J is TRBJ1-4; D possibly corresponds to TRBD1 (6 bases). The CDR3 covers 13 residues. V was pared by 5 bases and J by 14 bases, with 18 bases between. The CDR3 spells CASSPQGPTRLFF. In nucleotides, the CDR3 is TGTGCCAGCAGTCCACAGGGACCCACGCGGCTGTTTTTT.

This clonotype was counted many times. V gene TRBV5-1 combines with J gene TRBJ2-7; D is perhaps TRBD1 or TRBD2 (5 bases each). The germline CDR1 and CDR2 sequences are SGHRS and YFSETQ. This CDR3 spans 14 amino acids. Trimming removed 4 bases at V and 5 bases at J, with 16 bases between. Here the CDR3 DNA reads TGCGCCAGCAGCCCGGGAAGTCCAGGGCACGAGCAGTACTTC. This sequence encodes CASSPGSPGHEQYF.

The V gene is TRBV6-1, the J gene TRBJ2-1, with D perhaps matching TRBD1 (6 bases). Germline-derived CDR1 and CDR2 are MNHNS and SASEGT. The CDR3 is 15 amino acids. With 9 bases removed from V and 0 bases from J, the gap between germline ends came to 15 bases. CDR3 in amino acids: CASRDRLSSYNEQFF. The CDR3, as DNA: TGTGCCAGTCGAGACAGGCTGAGCTCCTACAATGAGCAGTTCTTC.

Many counts were recorded for this clonotype. The rearrangement links TRBV7-8 to TRBJ2-3, with D tentatively TRBD2 (7 bases). The V and J ends lost 0 bases and 2 bases respectively, with 9 bases between them. The germline gives CDR1 SGHVS, CDR2 FQNEAQ. The CDR3 spans 15 residues. The CDR3 reads CASSLAGGATDTQYF. CDR3 bases: TGTGCCAGCAGCTTAGCAGGGGGGGCCACAGATACGCAGTATTTT.

This chain joins TRBV5-1 and TRBJ2-1; 10 bases agree with TRBD2. V gave up 2 bases and J gave up 9 bases; unmatched junction bases: 5. The CDR3 has 14 amino acids. CDR1 SGHRS and CDR2 YFSETQ come from the germline V gene. CDR3 amino acids: CASSFLAGEGEQFF. CDR3 sequence (DNA): TGCGCCAGCAGCTTCCTAGCGGGAGAGGGTGAGCAGTTCTTC.

About this clonotype: This likely comes from a read error, as the CDR3 has no conserved phenylalanine or tryptophan at its end. The V and J genes are TRBV6-5 and TRBJ2-7; the D gene is possibly TRBD1 (6 bases). The V end lost 2 bases, the J end lost 0 bases, and 11 bases lay between the germline ends. Germline CDR1 MNHEY, CDR2 SVGAGI. CDR3 size: 15 residues. The DNA for the CDR3 is TGTGCCAGCAGTTACGGGCAGGACAGCTCCTACGAGCAGTACTCC. Residues: CASSYGQDSSYEQYS.

This clonotype was seen at least ten times. The chain uses TRBV3-1 and TRBJ1-2; D gene uncertain. The V gene lost 4 bases and the J gene lost 8 bases, with 8 bases spanning the gap. CDR1 and CDR2 (germline): LGHDT, YNNKEL (reference sequence). The CDR3 spans 11 residues. For the CDR3, the DNA is TGTGCCAGCAGCCGGATGGGAGGCTACACCTTC. Residues: CASSRMGGYTF.

This clonotype came up many times. This chain links TRBV20-1 with TRBJ2-7; 9 bases line up with TRBD2. Trimming at V came to 4 bases and at J to 6 bases, leaving 7 bases not matched to a gene. Germline CDR1 and CDR2: DFQATT and SNEGSKA (reference sequence). This CDR3 has 13 amino acids. The CDR3 DNA follows: TGCAGTGCTAACGCGGGAGGGCCTCCCGAGCAGTACTTC. Amino acids: CSANAGGPPEQYF.

This clonotype was found a few times. The V call is TRBV12-3 or TRBV12-4, the J call TRBJ2-1; TRBD2 aligns across 9 bases. Trimming took 6 bases from V and 5 from J; bases not matched to a gene: 8. The CDR3 runs to 15 residues. The CDR3 protein is CASSRGGGMDNEQFF. The CDR3 DNA sequence: TGTGCCAGCAGCCGCGGGGGGGGTATGGACAATGAGCAGTTCTTC.

This clonotype was found a few times. This chain uses TRBV7-8 with TRBJ2-7; 11 bases are a match to TRBD1. V gave up 5 bases and J gave up 4 bases; unmatched junction bases: 4. The CDR3 consists of 14 residues. Looked up from germline, CDR1 is SGHVS and CDR2 is FQNEAQ. In nucleotides, the CDR3 is TGTGCCAGCAGCGCCGGGACAGGGGGGTACGAGCAGTACTTC. Its translation is CASSAGTGGYEQYF. Complete variable domain (other parts from reference TRBV7-8 and TRBJ2-7): GAGVSQSPRYKVAKRGQDVALRCDPISGHVSLFWYQQALGQGPEFLTYFQNEAQLDKSGLPSDRFFAERPEGSVSTLKIQRTQQEDSAVYLCASSAGTGGYEQYFGPGTRLTVT.

This clonotype was observed at least ten times. The V and J genes are TRBV21-1 and TRBJ2-1; the D call TRBD1 from the table was never checked on the DNA. TRBV21-1 is labeled a pseudogene. The CDR3 has 16 residues. CDR3 DNA: TGTGCCAGCAGCAAAGTAAAAAACAGGGTTTGCAATGAGCAGTTCTTC. This sequence encodes CASSKVKNRVCNEQFF.

This sequence joins TRBV12-3 or TRBV12-4 and TRBJ2-3, with D possibly being TRBD2 (5 bases). V lost 3 bases and J 1 base, leaving 8 bases between the germline ends. The CDR3 contains 14 residues. Here the CDR3 DNA reads TGTGCCAGCAGTTTGGGAGCGGGCACAGATACGCAGTATTTT. Its protein product is CASSLGAGTDTQYF.

CDR3 protein: CASSIPGLAGSGEQFF. As DNA, the CDR3 is TGCGCCAGCAGCATACCTGGACTAGCGGGATCGGGTGAGCAGTTCTTC. The genes are TRBV5-1 and TRBJ2-1, with 12 bases identical to TRBD2. The V segment lost 4 bases and the J segment 9 bases; nucleotides outside the gene matches: 11. Germline-derived CDR1 and CDR2 are SGHRS and YFSETQ. The CDR3 has 16 residues.

This clonotype was recorded a few times. The genes are TRBV20-1 and TRBJ1-2, with TRBD1 identical over 7 bases. The CDR3 extends over 14 amino acids. J was trimmed by 2 bases and V by 6 bases; bases with no gene match: 9. Germline-derived CDR1 and CDR2 are DFQATT and SNEGSKA (reference sequence). Here the CDR3 reads CSAKTGSKNYGYTF. DNA of the CDR3: TGCAGTGCCAAGACAGGGAGCAAGAACTATGGCTACACCTTC.